This T cell receptor (beta chain) was found in a study of CD8 T cells in Susac syndrome. Reverse transcription of about 0.5 to 1 ug RNA used random hexamers. A multiplex approach, immunoSEQ multiplex PCR, amplified TCR beta CDR3 across 54 Vbeta and 13 Jbeta. TCRdb re-called the immunoSEQ multiplex PCR reads with MiXCR, one entry per CDR3 protein. The sample includes a few hundred thousand distinct CDR3 sequences, approximately 85% of them seen just once. The CDR3 length is 16 residues. V lost 5 bases and J lost 4, with 18 bases in between. In germline, CDR1 is SGHTA, CDR2 FQGTGA. The CD8+ and CD4+ T cells were negatively isolated, with the TEMRA cells enriched by FACS.

Sequences were obtained from CD8+ T cells from PBMCs. This receptor was obtained from a human donor with multiple sclerosis. The V call is TRBV7-3, the J call TRBJ2-1; D possibly corresponds to TRBD2 (5 bases). Here the CDR3 reads CASSASGPAKYNEQFF. CDR3 coding DNA: TGTGCCAGCAGCGCCAGCGGTCCAGCCAAATACAATGAGCAGTTCTTC.